This T cell receptor beta chain stems from a study of blood T cell repertoires in COVID-19. Study-level background: Samples taken during acute and convalescent COVID-19 were collected in the United States, Italy and Spain.

V lost 2 bases, J lost 5 bases, and 8 bases stayed unmatched. This CDR3 contains 15 residues. CDR1 is MNHEY, CDR2 SMNVEV, per germline (reference sequence). Source study methods: Researchers report that nucleated cell counts were estimated from reference gene primer amplification. Produced via immunoSEQ multiplex PCR; TCRdb's table is partial and in-frame only. The D gene and trimming were derived from the DNA, and the V and J assignments and clone size from that table. The data show tens of thousands of clones, with around 85% seen just once and around 11% held by the top ten. The genes are TRBV27 and TRBJ1-1, with TRBD1 identical over 7 bases. This receptor was obtained from a human donor in a cohort sampled during active COVID-19. The sample taken for sequencing was peripheral blood. The CDR3 DNA reads as TGTGCCAGCAGTTTAAATAACAGGGGAGGAACTGAAGCTTTCTTT. It codes for CASSLNNRGGTEAFF.